Following are 24 T cell receptor beta chains from one sample sequenced in a study of cytomegalovirus exposure and HLA in healthy donors. PCR was performed using 60 Vbeta and 13 Jbeta primers. The data were produced by immunoSEQ multiplex PCR, yet TCRdb's version contains in-frame clones alone and is incomplete. The sample gives 250,000 or so clones, 81% of which show up once; 8% is in the top ten. Source material: PBMCs. The receptors shown here come from a woman in her fifties or sixties in good health and CMV-seropositive.

This clone was found once. Mismatch with germline at one junction end may stem from a read error. CDR3 amino acids: CASSLERASRYGYTF. CDR3 sequence (DNA): TGTGCCAGTAGTCTAGAGAGGGCCTCGAGGTATGGCTACACCTTC. The genes are TRBV19 and TRBJ1-2; D ambiguous. Germline V CDR1 and CDR2: LNHDA, SQIVND (reference sequence). There are 15 residues in the CDR3. Drawing the rest from reference TRBV19 and TRBJ1-2, the complete variable domain is DGGITQSPKYLFRKEGQNVTLSCEQNLNHDAMYWYRQDPGQGLRLIYYSQIVNDFQKGDIAEGYSVSREKKESFPLTVTSAQKNPTAFYLCASSLERASRYGYTFGSGTRLTVV.

CDR3 residues: CASRSQEIEQFF. CDR3 coding DNA: TGTGCCAGCAGATCCCAGGAAATTGAGCAGTTCTTC. The rearrangement joins TRBV27 to TRBJ2-1; D is unclear. Germline assignment: CDR1 MNHEY and CDR2 SMNVEV (reference sequence). The length of the CDR3 is 12 residues. V shed 6 bases and J shed 9 bases, with 12 bases lying between them.

This sequence joins TRBV15 and TRBJ2-1; 10 positions agree with TRBD1. V shed 10 bases and J 9 bases; nucleotides not matched to a gene: 9. Germline CDR1 reads LNHNV; CDR2 reads YYDKDF (reference sequence). The length of the CDR3 is 13 residues. The CDR3 region has the DNA TGTGCCAGCCGGGACAGGGGATTATCTGAGCAGTTCTTC. This encodes CASRDRGLSEQFF.

The chain links TRBV27 to TRBJ2-1, with 10 bases fitting TRBD2. The ends lost 5 bases at V and 5 bases at J; junction bases unmatched: 6. The CDR3 is made up of 15 amino acids. Germline V gene lookup returns CDR1 MNHEY and CDR2 SMNVEV (reference sequence). The CDR3 DNA reads TGTGCCAGCAGTGGCGGACTAGCGGTGGACAATGAGCAGTTCTTC. It yields the protein CASSGGLAVDNEQFF.

The CDR3 DNA follows: TGTGCCAGCAGGCCGAACTGGGCGTACGAGCAGTACTTC. Its translation is CASRPNWAYEQYF. The chain couples TRBV27 to TRBJ2-7; D ambiguous. Trimming stripped 6 bases from V and 4 bases from J, with 13 bases between. Germline CDR1 is MNHEY and CDR2 is SMNVEV (reference sequence). This CDR3 spans 13 amino acids.

This clone was picked up a small number of times. This sequence joins TRBV19 and TRBJ1-2; TRBD1 matches 8 bases. This CDR3 has 14 residues. The germline CDR1 and CDR2 sequences are LNHDA and SQIVND (reference sequence). V shed 3 bases and J 4 bases; nucleotides not matched to a gene: 4. CDR3 DNA: TGTGCCAGTAGTATCCCGGGACAGGCCTATGGCTACACCTTC. Protein product: CASSIPGQAYGYTF.

The chain couples TRBV7-9 to TRBJ1-4, with no clear D. The germline CDR1 and CDR2 sequences are SEHNR and FQNEAQ (reference sequence). CDR3 length: 14 amino acids. V was clipped by 3 bases and J by 7 bases, with 12 bases between them. For the CDR3, the DNA is TGTGCCAGCAGCTTTATGCAGGTCGGTGAAAAACTGTTTTTT. This codes for CASSFMQVGEKLFF.

V gene TRBV28 combines with J gene TRBJ2-5; the D is unclear. The J call could be wrong; TRBJ2-7 is a better fit for the DNA end. Germline V gene lookup returns CDR1 MDHEN and CDR2 SYDVKM. This CDR3 region has 13 residues. CDR3 nucleotides: TGTGCCAGCAGTTTACCTAGTCTCTACGAGCAGTACTTC. Amino acids: CASSLPSLYEQYF.

This clone was observed a single time. This rearrangement joins TRBV5-6 to TRBJ1-3; TRBD1 matches 8 bases. Trimming removed 2 bases from V and 7 bases from J; junction bases left unmatched: 8. CDR1 and CDR2 from the germline V gene are SGHDT and YYEEEE. The CDR3 covers 15 residues. CDR3 sequence: CASSFGTGQWNTIYF. Written as DNA, the CDR3 is TGTGCCAGCAGCTTTGGGACAGGCCAGTGGAACACCATATATTTT.

The rearrangement uses TRBV12-5 and TRBJ1-5; 7 positions agree with TRBD1. The CDR3 covers 14 residues. Losses at the gene ends were 6 bases for V and 4 bases for J; bases not matched to a gene: 6. Germline V gene sequence: CDR1 LGHNT, CDR2 FRNRAP. CDR3 bases: TGTGCTAGTGGCCCGGGACAGTTTAATCAGCCCCAGCATTTT. Translation gives CASGPGQFNQPQHF. Together with reference TRBV12-5 and TRBJ1-5, the CDR3 gives the full variable domain: DARVTQTPRHKVTEMGQEVTMRCQPILGHNTVFWYRQTMMQGLELLAYFRNRAPLDDSGMPKDRFSAEMPDATLATLKIQPSEPRDSAVYFCASGPGQFNQPQHFGDGTRLSIL.

The chain employs TRBV5-1 and TRBJ2-7, with TRBD1 matching over 7 bases. Germline values: CDR1 SGHRS, CDR2 YFSETQ. The CDR3 length is 15 residues. V was pared by 7 bases and J by 3 bases, with 13 bases of the junction left unmatched. The CDR3 loop is CASQPGGRGSYEQYF. Written as DNA, the CDR3 is TGCGCCAGCCAACCAGGGGGAAGGGGAAGCTACGAGCAGTACTTC.

The chain has TRBV28 and TRBJ1-2, with 7 bases matching TRBD1. The germline CDR1 and CDR2 sequences are MDHEN and SYDVKM. V shed 5 bases, J shed 5 bases, and the junction held 11 bases outside the gene matches. The CDR3 has 15 residues. Written as DNA, the CDR3 is TGTGCCAGCAGTAAAGGGGGCAGTATCGTTTATGGCTACACCTTC. Its protein product is CASSKGGSIVYGYTF.

This chain uses TRBV18 with TRBJ2-2; D may be TRBD2 (6 bases). There are 15 residues in the CDR3. Germline assignment: CDR1 KGHSH and CDR2 LQKENI. V lost 1 base and J 3 bases, leaving 9 bases between the germline ends. The DNA of the CDR3 is TGTGCCAGCTCACCACTCAAGCGGGACACCGGGGAGCTGTTTTTT. Amino acids: CASSPLKRDTGELFF.

Regarding this clone: Germline is not matched at one junction end, which may reflect a read error. This chain links TRBV6-5 with TRBJ1-5; 8 positions agree with TRBD1. The CDR3 has 13 amino acids. The germline CDR1 and CDR2 sequences are MNHEY and SVGAGI. Written as DNA, the CDR3 is TGTGCCAGCAGACCAGGGGGCAATCAGCCTCAGCATTTT. This codes for CASRPGGNQPQHF.

The V call is TRBV2, the J call TRBJ1-1; 8 bases are shared with TRBD1. The CDR3 sequence is 15 residues long. Germline V gives CDR1 SNHLY, CDR2 FYNNEI. Unmatched junction bases numbered 8, after V lost 5 bases and J lost 3 bases. The CDR3 sequence is CASSTLQGEYTEAFF. CDR3 bases: TGTGCCAGCAGTACCCTACAGGGGGAATACACTGAAGCTTTCTTT.

The DNA for the CDR3 is TGTGCCACCAGCAGAGCATCAGGATTTGGAAACACCATATATTTT. Translated, it gives CATSRASGFGNTIYF. The chain couples TRBV15 to TRBJ1-3, with D unresolved. V was shortened by 1 base and J by 3 bases, with 10 bases between the two germline ends. Germline-derived CDR1 and CDR2 are LNHNV and YYDKDF (reference sequence). The CDR3 is made up of 15 amino acids.

The genes are TRBV29-1 and TRBJ2-3, with D maybe TRBD1 (5 bases). Trimming removed 7 bases from V and 0 bases from J, with 11 bases in between. Germline V gives CDR1 SQVTM, CDR2 ANQGSEA. The CDR3 runs 13 residues. CDR3 nucleotides: TGCAGCGAAGGACATTTTAGCACAGATACGCAGTATTTT. Its translation is CSEGHFSTDTQYF.

The chain employs TRBV28 and TRBJ1-4, with D maybe TRBD1 (6 bases). The CDR3 covers 14 residues. CDR1 MDHEN and CDR2 SYDVKM come from the germline V gene. V was clipped by 5 bases and J by 7 bases, with 14 bases between them. In DNA, the CDR3 is TGTGCCAGCAGTACGAGTCAGGGGAGTGAAAAACTGTTTTTT. Amino acid sequence: CASSTSQGSEKLFF.

The V call is TRBV6-5, the J call TRBJ1-6; 7 bases fit TRBD1. Germline loops: CDR1 MNHEY, CDR2 SVGAGI. Germline trimming cut 6 bases from V and 10 bases from J; bases unmatched to any gene: 9. The CDR3 runs 14 residues. This CDR3 reads CASRRQGGSSPLHF. In DNA, the CDR3 is TGTGCCAGCAGACGACAGGGCGGTTCGTCACCCCTCCACTTT.

The CDR3 reads CASSLRRGGTEAFF. CDR3 nucleotide sequence: TGTGCCAGCAGCTTACGTCGGGGGGGGACTGAAGCTTTCTTT. V gene TRBV7-9 combines with J gene TRBJ1-1; maybe TRBD1 (5 bases). This CDR3 is 14 amino acids long. V was trimmed by 2 bases and J by 5 bases, leaving 12 bases between them. The V gene's germline CDR1 is SEHNR and CDR2 FQNEAQ (reference sequence).

The chain is built from TRBV19 and TRBJ1-1, with D perhaps matching TRBD1 (6 bases). Looked up from germline, CDR1 is LNHDA and CDR2 is SQIVND (reference sequence). Trimming took off 8 bases at V and 5 bases at J, with 18 bases between the two ends. This CDR3 comprises 14 residues. The CDR3 DNA reads as TGTGCCAGTCTTTCGTTGGGGGGGCGGACTGAAGCTTTCTTT. Translated: CASLSLGGRTEAFF.

The chain employs TRBV27 and TRBJ2-2; TRBD1 aligns across 8 bases. Germline CDR1 and CDR2: MNHEY and SMNVEV (reference sequence). Unmatched junction bases numbered 6, after V lost 7 bases and J lost 2 bases. CDR3 length: 15 residues. This chain's CDR3 is CASTKDRVNTGELFF. CDR3 in DNA: TGTGCCAGCACTAAGGACAGGGTAAACACCGGGGAGCTGTTTTTT.

The genes are TRBV6-5 and TRBJ1-6; TRBD1 aligns across 7 bases. V trimming: 2 bases; J trimming: 9 bases; junction bases outside the gene matches: 7. Germline V gives CDR1 MNHEY, CDR2 SVGAGI. This CDR3 has 15 amino acids. The CDR3 reads CASSYTPTGSSPLHF. CDR3 DNA: TGTGCCAGCAGTTACACCCCGACAGGGTCTTCACCCCTCCACTTT.

This sequence joins TRBV30 and TRBJ1-6, with TRBD1 as a possible D gene (6 bases). The CDR3 is 16 residues long. Per the germline V gene, CDR1 is GTSNPN and CDR2 is SVGIG (reference sequence). Trimming took 4 bases from V and 6 from J, leaving 19 bases between them. CDR3 coding DNA: TGTGCCTGGAAATTCAGGGCGCCCAGGGGTAATTCACCCCTCCACTTT. It codes for CAWKFRAPRGNSPLHF.